This T cell receptor (beta chain) was recovered during a study of T cells in Graves' hyperthyroidism and ophthalmopathy. Study overall: Staff took peripheral blood when the initial diagnosis was made, before any treatment began.

There are many counts of this clonotype. RNA transcripts provided the source from which TCR beta CDR3 regions were amplified. In the first-round RT-PCR of the TCR CDR3, the HTBI primer set was used. TCRdb itself ran the multiplex PCR reads through MiXCR, one entry per CDR3 protein. The sample holds approximately 690,000 distinct CDR3 sequences, roughly 15% seen once. This CDR3 is built from 14 residues. The trim removed 0 bases at V and 7 bases at J, leaving 6 bases unmatched. Germline V gene sequence: CDR1 SGHVS, CDR2 FQNEAQ. The sample was blood. The clonotype was recovered from a woman aged 50 to 60 with Graves' ophthalmopathy. The chain joins TRBV7-8 to TRBJ2-7; 7 bases agree with TRBD2. This CDR3 is CASSLAGGSAEQYF. The CDR3 bases are TGTGCCAGCAGCTTAGCGGGAGGGAGTGCGGAGCAGTACTTC.